The text below deals with one T cell receptor beta chain. This record comes from a study of blood T cell repertoires in COVID-19. Study summary: Acute and convalescent COVID-19 samples came from the United States, Italy and Spain. From T cells, B-cell-depleted T cells, or PBMCs came the material, which was cDNA or gDNA.

Method: immunoSEQ multiplex PCR; TCRdb's copy keeps in-frame clones and lacks some. The table lists approximately 260,000 clones, 80% to 90% of them singletons. The length of the CDR3 is 14 residues. The germline CDR1 and CDR2 sequences are SGHAT and FQNNGV. The ends were cut back, 5 bases at V and 2 bases at J, with 11 bases in the middle. Followed longitudinally, the Seattle patients had been enrolled during active infection. Sequenced input: peripheral blood. The chain uses TRBV11-2 and TRBJ2-3, with D possibly TRBD2 on 6 matching bases. This TCR derives from a woman aged 70-85 years with COVID-19, enrolled during active disease. The CDR3 sequence is CASSHLAHTDTQYF. The CDR3 nucleotides are TGTGCCAGCAGCCACCTAGCGCACACAGATACGCAGTATTTT. Complete variable domain (other parts from reference TRBV11-2 and TRBJ2-3): EAGVAQSPRYKIIEKRQSVAFWCNPISGHATLYWYQQILGQGPKLLIQFQNNGVVDDSQLPKDRFSAERLKGVDSTLKIQPAKLEDSAVYLCASSHLAHTDTQYFGPGTRLTVL.